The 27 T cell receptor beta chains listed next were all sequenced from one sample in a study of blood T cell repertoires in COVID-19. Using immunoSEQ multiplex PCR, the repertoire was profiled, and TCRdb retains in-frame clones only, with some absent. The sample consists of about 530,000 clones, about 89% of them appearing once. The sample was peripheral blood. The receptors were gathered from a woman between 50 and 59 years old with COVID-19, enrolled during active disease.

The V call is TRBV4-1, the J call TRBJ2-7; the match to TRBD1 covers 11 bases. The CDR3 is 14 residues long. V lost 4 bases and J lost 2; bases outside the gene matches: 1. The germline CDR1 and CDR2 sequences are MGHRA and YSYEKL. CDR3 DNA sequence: TGCGCCAGCAGCCGGGACAGGGGGACCTACGAGCAGTACTTC. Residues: CASSRDRGTYEQYF.

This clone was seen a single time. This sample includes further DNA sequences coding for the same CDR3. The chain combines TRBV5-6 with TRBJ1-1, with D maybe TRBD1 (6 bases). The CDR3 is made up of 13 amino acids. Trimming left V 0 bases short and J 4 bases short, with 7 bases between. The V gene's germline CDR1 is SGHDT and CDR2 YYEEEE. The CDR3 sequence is CASSLEGGTEAFF. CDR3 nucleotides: TGTGCCAGCAGCTTGGAAGGGGGCACTGAAGCTTTCTTT.

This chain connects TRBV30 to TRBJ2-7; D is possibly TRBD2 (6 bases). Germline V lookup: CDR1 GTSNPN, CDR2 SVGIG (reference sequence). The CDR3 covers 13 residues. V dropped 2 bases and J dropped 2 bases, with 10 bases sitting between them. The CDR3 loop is CAWSTGSPYEQYF. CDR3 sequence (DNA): TGTGCCTGGAGTACCGGGAGTCCCTACGAGCAGTACTTC.

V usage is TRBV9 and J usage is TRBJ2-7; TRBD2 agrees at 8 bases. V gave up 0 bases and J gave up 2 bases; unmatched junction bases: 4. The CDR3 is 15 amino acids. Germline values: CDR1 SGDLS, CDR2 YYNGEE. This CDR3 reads CASSVAGGVTYEQYF. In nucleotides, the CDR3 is TGTGCCAGCAGCGTAGCCGGGGGGGTAACCTACGAGCAGTACTTC. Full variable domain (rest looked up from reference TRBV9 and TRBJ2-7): DSGVTQTPKHLITATGQRVTLRCSPRSGDLSVYWYQQSLDQGLQFLIQYYNGEERAKGNILERFSAQQFPDLHSELNLSSLELGDSALYFCASSVAGGVTYEQYFGPGTRLTVT.

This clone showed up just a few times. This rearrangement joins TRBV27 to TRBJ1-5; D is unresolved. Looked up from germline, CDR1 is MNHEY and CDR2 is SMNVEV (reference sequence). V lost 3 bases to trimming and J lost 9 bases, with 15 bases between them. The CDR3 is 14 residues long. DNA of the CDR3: TGTGCCAGCAGTTTCGGAGGGCGGGTTGGGCCCCAGCATTTT. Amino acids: CASSFGGRVGPQHF.

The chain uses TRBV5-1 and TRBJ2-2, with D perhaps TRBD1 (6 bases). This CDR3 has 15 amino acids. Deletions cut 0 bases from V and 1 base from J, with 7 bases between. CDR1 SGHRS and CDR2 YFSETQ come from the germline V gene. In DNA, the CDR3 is TGCGCCAGCAGCTTGGCAGGGGAGAACACCGGGGAGCTGTTTTTT. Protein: CASSLAGENTGELFF.

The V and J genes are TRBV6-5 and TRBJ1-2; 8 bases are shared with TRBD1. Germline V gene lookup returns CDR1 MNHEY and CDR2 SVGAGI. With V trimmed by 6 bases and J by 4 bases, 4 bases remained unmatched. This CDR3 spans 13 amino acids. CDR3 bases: TGTGCCAGCAGGTCCGGGACAGGCTATGGCTACACCTTC. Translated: CASRSGTGYGYTF.

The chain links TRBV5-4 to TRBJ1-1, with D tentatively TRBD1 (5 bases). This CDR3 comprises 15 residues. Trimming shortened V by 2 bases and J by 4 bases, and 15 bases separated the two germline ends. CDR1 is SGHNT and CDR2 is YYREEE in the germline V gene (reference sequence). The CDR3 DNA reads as TGTGCCAGCAGCTTTAGGGAAGGGGCTAGCACTGAAGCTTTCTTT. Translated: CASSFREGASTEAFF.

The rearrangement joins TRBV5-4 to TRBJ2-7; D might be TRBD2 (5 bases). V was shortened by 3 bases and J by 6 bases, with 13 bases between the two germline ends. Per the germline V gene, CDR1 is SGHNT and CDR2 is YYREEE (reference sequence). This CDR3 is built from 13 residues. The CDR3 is CASSSAGSSEQYF. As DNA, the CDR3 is TGTGCCAGCAGCTCGGCTGGGAGTTCCGAGCAGTACTTC.

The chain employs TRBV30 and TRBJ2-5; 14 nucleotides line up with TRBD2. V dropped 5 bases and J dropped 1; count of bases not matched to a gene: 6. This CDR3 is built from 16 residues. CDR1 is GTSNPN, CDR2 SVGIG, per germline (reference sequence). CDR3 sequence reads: CAWGAGTSGGQETQYF. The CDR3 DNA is TGTGCCTGGGGGGCAGGGACTAGCGGGGGCCAAGAGACCCAGTACTTC.

The CDR3: CASSRGRDTIYF. The CDR3 coding sequence is TGTGCCAGCAGCCGCGGGAGAGACACCATATATTTT. The chain carries TRBV7-2 and TRBJ1-3; D is unclear. V was pared by 5 bases and J by 8 bases, with 10 bases between. CDR1 is SGHTA, CDR2 FQGNSA, per germline. This CDR3 has 12 amino acids. The full variable domain, its missing parts supplied by reference TRBV7-2 and TRBJ1-3, is GAGVSQSPSNKVTEKGKDVELRCDPISGHTALYWYRQSLGQGLEFLIYFQGNSAPDKSGLPSDRFSAERTGGSVSTLTIQRTQQEDSAVYLCASSRGRDTIYFGEGSWLTVV.

CDR3 amino acids: CASSPVTDTQYF. Here the CDR3 DNA reads TGTGCCAGCTCACCTGTAACAGATACGCAGTATTTT. The chain employs TRBV18 and TRBJ2-3, with unresolved D. V shed 3 bases and J shed 3 bases, with 4 bases lying between them. The CDR3 runs 12 residues. The germline CDR1 and CDR2 sequences are KGHSH and LQKENI. Full variable domain (remainder filled in from reference TRBV18 and TRBJ2-3): NAGVMQNPRHLVRRRGQEARLRCSPMKGHSHVYWYRQLPEEGLKFMVYLQKENIIDESGMPKERFSAEFPKEGPSILRIQQVVRGDSAAYFCASSPVTDTQYFGPGTRLTVL.

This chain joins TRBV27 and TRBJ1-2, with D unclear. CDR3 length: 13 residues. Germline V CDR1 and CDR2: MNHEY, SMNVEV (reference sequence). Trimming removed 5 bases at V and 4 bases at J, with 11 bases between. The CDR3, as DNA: TGTGCCAGCAGTACAACCGGGAGCTATGGCTACACCTTC. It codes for CASSTTGSYGYTF.

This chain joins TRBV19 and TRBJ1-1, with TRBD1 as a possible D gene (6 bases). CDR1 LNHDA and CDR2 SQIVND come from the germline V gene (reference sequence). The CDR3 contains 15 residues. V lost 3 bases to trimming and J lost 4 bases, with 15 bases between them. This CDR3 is CASSISRRGSTEAFF. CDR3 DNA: TGTGCCAGTAGTATCTCCCGCAGGGGAAGCACTGAAGCTTTCTTT.

CDR3 amino acids: CAWSVRSDTQYF. As DNA, the CDR3 is TGTGCCTGGAGTGTACGGTCAGATACGCAGTATTTT. The chain couples TRBV30 to TRBJ2-3; D gene uncertain. The CDR3 totals 12 residues. Trimming took off 0 bases at V and 4 bases at J, with 5 bases between the two ends. Germline loops: CDR1 GTSNPN, CDR2 SVGIG (reference sequence).

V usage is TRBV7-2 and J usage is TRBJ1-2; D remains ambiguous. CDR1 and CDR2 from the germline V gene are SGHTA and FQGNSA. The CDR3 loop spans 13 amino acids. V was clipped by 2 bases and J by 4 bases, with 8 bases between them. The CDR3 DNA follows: TGTGCCAGCAGCTTAATGGCGGGCTATGGCTACACCTTC. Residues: CASSLMAGYGYTF.

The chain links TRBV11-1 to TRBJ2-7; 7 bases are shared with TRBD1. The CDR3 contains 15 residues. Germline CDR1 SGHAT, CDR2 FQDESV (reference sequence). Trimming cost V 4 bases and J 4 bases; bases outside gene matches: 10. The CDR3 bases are TGTGCCAGCAGCTCGCCCGACAGGGCGGGTTACGAGCAGTACTTC. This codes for CASSSPDRAGYEQYF.

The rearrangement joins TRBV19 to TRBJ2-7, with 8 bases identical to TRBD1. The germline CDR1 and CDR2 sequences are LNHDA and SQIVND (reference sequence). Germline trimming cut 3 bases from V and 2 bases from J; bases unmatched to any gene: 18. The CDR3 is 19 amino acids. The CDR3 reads CASSILLAWRTGLTYEQYF. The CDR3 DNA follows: TGTGCCAGTAGTATCCTCCTAGCCTGGCGGACAGGGCTTACCTACGAGCAGTACTTC.

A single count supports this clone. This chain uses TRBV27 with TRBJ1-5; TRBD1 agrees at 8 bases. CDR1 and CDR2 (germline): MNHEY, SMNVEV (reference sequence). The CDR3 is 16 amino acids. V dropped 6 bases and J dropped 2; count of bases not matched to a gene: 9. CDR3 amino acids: CASSPRTGMGNQPQHF. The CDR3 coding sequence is TGTGCCAGCAGCCCGCGGACAGGGATGGGCAATCAGCCCCAGCATTTT.

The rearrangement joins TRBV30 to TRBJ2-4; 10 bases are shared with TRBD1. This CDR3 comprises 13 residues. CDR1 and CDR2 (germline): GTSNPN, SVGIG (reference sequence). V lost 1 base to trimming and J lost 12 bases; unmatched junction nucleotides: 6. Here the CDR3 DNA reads TGTGCCTGGAGTGCCACGTGGGACAGGGGTCAGTACTTC. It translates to CAWSATWDRGQYF.

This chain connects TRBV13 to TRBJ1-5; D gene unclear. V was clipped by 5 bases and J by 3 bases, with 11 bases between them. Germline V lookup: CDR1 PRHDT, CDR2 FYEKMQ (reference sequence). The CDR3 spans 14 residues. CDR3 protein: CASSPREDNQPQHF. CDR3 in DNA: TGTGCCAGCAGCCCTAGGGAGGACAATCAGCCCCAGCATTTT.

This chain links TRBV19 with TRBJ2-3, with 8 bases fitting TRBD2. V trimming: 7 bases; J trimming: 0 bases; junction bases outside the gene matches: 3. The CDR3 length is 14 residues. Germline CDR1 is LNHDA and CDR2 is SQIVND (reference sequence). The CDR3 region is CASKGGGSTDTQYF. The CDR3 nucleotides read TGTGCCAGTAAGGGCGGGGGGAGCACAGATACGCAGTATTTT.

CDR3: CASSLGRKSVLTF. CDR3 nucleotide sequence: TGTGCCAGCAGTTTGGGCAGGAAGAGCGTCCTGACTTTC. The chain links TRBV27 to TRBJ2-6, with D unclear. There are 13 residues in the CDR3. Deletions cut 3 bases from V and 12 bases from J, with 12 bases between. The germline V gene encodes CDR1 MNHEY and CDR2 SMNVEV (reference sequence).

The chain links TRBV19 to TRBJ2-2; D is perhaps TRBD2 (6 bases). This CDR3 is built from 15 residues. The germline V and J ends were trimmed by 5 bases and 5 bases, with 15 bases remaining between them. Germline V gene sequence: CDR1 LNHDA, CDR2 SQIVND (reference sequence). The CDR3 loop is CASSPERGMTGELFF. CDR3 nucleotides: TGTGCCAGTAGTCCCGAACGGGGGATGACCGGGGAGCTGTTTTTT.

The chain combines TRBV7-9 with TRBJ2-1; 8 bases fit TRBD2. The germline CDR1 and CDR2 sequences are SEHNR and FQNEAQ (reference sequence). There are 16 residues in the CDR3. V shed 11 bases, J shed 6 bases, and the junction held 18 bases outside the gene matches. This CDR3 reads CAVKGGSGDNSNEQFF. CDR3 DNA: TGTGCCGTCAAGGGTGGTAGCGGGGATAATAGCAATGAGCAGTTCTTC.

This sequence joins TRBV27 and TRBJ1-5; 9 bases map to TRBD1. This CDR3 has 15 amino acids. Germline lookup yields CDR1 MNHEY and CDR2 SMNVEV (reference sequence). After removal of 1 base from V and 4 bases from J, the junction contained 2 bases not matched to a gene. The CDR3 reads CASSLWGTGNQPQHF. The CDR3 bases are TGTGCCAGCAGTTTATGGGGGACAGGGAATCAGCCCCAGCATTTT.

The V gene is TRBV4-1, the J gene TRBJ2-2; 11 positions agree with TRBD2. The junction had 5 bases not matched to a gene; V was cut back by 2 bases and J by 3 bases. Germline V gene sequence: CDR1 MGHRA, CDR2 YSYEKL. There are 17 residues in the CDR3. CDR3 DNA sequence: TGCGCCAGCAGCCAAAAACTAGCGGGGGCGTACACCGGGGAGCTGTTTTTT. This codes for CASSQKLAGAYTGELFF.